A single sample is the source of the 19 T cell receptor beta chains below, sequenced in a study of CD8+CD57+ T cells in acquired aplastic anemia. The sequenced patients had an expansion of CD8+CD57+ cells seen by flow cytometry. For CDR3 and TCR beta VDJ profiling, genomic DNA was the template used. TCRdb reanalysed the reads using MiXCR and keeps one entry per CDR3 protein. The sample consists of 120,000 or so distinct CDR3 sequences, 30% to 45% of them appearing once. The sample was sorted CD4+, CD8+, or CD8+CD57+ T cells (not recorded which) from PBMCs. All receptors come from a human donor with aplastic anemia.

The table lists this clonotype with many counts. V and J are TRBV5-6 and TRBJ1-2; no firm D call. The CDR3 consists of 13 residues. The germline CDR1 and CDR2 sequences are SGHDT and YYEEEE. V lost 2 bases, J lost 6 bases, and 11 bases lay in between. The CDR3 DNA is TGTGCCAGCAGCTTAGGACCAGAGGATGGCTACACCTTC. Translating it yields CASSLGPEDGYTF.

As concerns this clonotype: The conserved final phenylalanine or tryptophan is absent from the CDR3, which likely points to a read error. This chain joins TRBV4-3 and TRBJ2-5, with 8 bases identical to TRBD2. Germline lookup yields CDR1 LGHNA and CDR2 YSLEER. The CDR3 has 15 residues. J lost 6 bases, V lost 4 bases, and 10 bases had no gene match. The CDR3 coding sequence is TGCGCCAGCAGCCCGAAGGGGACTAGTCGGCAGACCCAGTACCCC. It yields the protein CASSPKGTSRQTQYP.

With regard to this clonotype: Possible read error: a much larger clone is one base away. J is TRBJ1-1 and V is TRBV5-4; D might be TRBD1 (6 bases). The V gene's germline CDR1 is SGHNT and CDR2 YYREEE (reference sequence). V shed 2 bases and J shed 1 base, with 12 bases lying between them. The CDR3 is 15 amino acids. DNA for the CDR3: TGTGCCAGCAGCTTAGCGCAGGGGACGAACACTGAAGCTTTCTTT. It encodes CASSLAQGTNTEAFF.

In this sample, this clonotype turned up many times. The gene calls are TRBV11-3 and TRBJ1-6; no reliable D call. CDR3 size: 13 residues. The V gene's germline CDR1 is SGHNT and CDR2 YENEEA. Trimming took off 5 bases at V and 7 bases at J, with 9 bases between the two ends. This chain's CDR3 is CASSQGQNSPLHF. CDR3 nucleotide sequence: TGTGCCAGCAGCCAAGGTCAGAATTCACCCCTCCACTTT.

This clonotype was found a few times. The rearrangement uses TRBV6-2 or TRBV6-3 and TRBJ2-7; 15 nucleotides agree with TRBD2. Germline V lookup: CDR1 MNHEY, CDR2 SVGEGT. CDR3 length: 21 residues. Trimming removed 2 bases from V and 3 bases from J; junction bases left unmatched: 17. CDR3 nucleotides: TGTGCCAGCAGTTACCTTCGCGGACTAGCGGGGGGGCCGTTCCCCAGCTACGAGCAGTACTTC. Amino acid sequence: CASSYLRGLAGGPFPSYEQYF.

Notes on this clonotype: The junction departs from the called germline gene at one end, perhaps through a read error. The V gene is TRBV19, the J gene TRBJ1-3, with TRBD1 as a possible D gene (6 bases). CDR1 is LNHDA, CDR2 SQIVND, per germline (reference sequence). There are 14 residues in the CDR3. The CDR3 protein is CASVSLRARDTICF. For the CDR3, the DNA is TGTGCCAGTGTGAGTTTAAGGGCCCGGGACACCATATGTTTT.

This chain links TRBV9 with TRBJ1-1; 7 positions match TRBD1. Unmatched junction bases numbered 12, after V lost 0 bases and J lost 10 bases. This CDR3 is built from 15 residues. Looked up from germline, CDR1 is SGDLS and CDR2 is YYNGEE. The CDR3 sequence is CASSVGRGRVSGAFF. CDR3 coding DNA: TGTGCCAGCAGCGTAGGGAGGGGGCGAGTATCTGGAGCTTTCTTT.

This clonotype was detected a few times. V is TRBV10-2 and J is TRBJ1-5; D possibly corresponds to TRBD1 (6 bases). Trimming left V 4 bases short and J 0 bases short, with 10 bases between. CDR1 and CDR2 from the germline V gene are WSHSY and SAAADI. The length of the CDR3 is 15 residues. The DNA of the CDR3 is TGCGCCAGCAGTGGCAGGGGATATAGCAATCAGCCCCAGCATTTT. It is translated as CASSGRGYSNQPQHF.

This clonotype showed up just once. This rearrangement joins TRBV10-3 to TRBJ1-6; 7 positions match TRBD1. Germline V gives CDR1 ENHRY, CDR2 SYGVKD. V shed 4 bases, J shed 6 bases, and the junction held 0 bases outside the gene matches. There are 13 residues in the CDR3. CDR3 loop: CAISGQGNSPLHF. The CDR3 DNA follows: TGTGCCATCAGTGGACAGGGTAATTCACCCCTCCACTTT.

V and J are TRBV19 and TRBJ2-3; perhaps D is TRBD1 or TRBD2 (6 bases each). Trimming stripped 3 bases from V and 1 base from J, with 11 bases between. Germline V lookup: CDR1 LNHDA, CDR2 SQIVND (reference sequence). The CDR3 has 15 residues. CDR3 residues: CASSIRGHGTDTQYF. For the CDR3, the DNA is TGTGCCAGTAGTATCCGGGGGCACGGCACAGATACGCAGTATTTT.

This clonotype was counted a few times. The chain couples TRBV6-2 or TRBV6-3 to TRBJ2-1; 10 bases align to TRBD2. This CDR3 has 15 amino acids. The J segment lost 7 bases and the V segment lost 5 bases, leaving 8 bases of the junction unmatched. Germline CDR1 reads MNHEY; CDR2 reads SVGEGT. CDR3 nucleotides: TGTGCCAGCAGTCGTGGAGCGGGGGGGACTAATGAGCAGTTCTTC. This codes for CASSRGAGGTNEQFF.

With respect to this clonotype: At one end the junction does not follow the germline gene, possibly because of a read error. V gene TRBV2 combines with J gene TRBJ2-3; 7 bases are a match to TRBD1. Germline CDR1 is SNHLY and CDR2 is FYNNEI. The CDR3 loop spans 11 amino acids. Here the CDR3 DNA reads TGTGCCAGCAACAGGGGAGATACGCAGTACTTT. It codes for CASNRGDTQYF. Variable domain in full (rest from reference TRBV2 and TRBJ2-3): EPEVTQTPSHQVTQMGQEVILRCVPISNHLYFYWYRQILGQKVEFLVSFYNNEISEKSEIFDDQFSVERPDGSNFTLKIRSTKLEDSAMYFCASNRGDTQYFGPGTRLTVL.

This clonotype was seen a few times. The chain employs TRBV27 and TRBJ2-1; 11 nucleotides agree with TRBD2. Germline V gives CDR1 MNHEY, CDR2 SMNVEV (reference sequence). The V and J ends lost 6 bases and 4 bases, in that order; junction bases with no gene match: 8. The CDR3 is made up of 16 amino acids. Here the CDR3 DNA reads TGTGCCAGCAGCTCTACTAGCGGGGGCCTATACAATGAGCAGTTCTTC. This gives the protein CASSSTSGGLYNEQFF.

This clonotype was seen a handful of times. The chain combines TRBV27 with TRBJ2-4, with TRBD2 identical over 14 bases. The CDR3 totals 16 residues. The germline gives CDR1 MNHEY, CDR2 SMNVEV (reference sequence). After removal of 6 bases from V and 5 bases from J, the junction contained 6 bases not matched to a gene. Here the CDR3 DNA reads TGTGCCAGCAGCCGGACTAGCGGGGGGTTTCAAAACATTCAGTACTTC. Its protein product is CASSRTSGGFQNIQYF.

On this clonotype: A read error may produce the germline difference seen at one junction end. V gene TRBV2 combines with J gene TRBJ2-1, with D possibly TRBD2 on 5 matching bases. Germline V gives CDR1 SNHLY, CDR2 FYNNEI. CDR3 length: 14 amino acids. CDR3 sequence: CASRDGGSYNEQSF. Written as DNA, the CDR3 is TGTGCCAGCCGTGACGGAGGCTCCTACAATGAGCAGTCCTTC.

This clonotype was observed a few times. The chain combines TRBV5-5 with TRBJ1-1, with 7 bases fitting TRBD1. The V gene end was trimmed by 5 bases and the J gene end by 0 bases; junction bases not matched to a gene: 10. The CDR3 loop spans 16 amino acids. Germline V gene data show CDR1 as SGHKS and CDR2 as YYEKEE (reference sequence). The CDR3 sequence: CASSFFSTGMNTEAFF. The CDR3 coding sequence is TGTGCCAGCAGTTTCTTCTCGACAGGGATGAACACTGAAGCTTTCTTT.

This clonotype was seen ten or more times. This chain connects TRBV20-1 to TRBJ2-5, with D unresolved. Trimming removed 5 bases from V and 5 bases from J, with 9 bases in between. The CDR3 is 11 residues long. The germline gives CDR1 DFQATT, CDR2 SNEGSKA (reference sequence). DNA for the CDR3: TGCAGTGCTTCCGGACGGGAGACCCAGTACTTC. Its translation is CSASGRETQYF.

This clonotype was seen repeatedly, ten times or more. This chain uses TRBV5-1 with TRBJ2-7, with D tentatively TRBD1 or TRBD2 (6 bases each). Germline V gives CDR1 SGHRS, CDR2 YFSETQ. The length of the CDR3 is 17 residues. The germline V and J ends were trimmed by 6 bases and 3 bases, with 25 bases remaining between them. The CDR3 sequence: CASTERGRTDYNYEQYV. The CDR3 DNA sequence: TGCGCCAGCACCGAAAGGGGGAGGACGGATTATAACTACGAGCAGTACGTC.

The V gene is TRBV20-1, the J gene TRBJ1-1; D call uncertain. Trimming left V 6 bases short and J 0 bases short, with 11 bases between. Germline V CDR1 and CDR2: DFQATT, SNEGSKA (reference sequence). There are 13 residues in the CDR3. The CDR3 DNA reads TGCAGTGCCCGCGGTCGTATGAACACTGAAGCTTTCTTT. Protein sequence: CSARGRMNTEAFF.